This TCR beta chain stems from a study of T cell repertoires in cytomegalovirus infection. A few counts support this clonotype. TCRdb independently ran MiXCR on the reads; one entry per CDR3 protein. Among just over 300,000 distinct CDR3 sequences listed, roughly 16% were seen once. The source material was PBMCs. This receptor was obtained from a human donor in good health (CMV status not recorded). Some clones in this sample may be carry-over from other donors' samples.

Here the CDR3 DNA reads TGTGCCAGCAGTGTCGGACAGGGTACGGGAAAACTGTTTTTT. Its protein product is CASSVGQGTGKLFF. This sequence joins TRBV28 and TRBJ1-4; 8 nucleotides line up with TRBD1. The germline V gene encodes CDR1 MDHEN and CDR2 SYDVKM. The CDR3 runs to 14 residues. With 5 bases clipped from V and 10 bases from J, the junction kept 9 bases outside the gene matches.